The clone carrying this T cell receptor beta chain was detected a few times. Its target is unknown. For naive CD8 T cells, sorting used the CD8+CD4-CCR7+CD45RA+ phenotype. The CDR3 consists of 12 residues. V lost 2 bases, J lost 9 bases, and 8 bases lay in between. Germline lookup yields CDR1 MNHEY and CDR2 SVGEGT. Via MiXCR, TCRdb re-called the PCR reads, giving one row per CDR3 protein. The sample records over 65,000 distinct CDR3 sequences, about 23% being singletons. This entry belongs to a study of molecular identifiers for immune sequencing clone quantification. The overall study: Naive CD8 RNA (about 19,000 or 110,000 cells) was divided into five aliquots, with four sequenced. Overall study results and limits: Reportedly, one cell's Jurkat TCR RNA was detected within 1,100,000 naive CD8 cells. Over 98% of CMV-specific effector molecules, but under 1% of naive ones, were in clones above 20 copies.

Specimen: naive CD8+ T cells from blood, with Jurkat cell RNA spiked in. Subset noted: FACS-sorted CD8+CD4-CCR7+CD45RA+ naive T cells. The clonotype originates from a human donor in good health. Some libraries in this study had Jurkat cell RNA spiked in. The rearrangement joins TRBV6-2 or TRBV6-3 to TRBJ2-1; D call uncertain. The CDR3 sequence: CASSYGRVEQFF. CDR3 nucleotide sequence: TGTGCCAGCAGTTACGGTAGGGTTGAGCAGTTCTTC.